The T cell receptor beta chain described here comes from a study of T cells in Graves' hyperthyroidism and ophthalmopathy. The V end was cut by 3 bases, the J end by 6 bases, with 11 bases between. This CDR3 has 13 residues. TCR beta CDR3 region amplification was performed from RNA transcripts. Initially, a first-round RT-PCR of the TCR CDR3 employed the HTBI primer set. Each CDR3 protein gets one entry after TCRdb re-called the multiplex PCR reads with MiXCR. The table records 330,000 or so distinct CDR3 sequences, roughly 18% of them present only once. This clonotype was recorded at least ten times. Its antigen is undetermined. Study outcomes and limitations: Clonotypes that were expanded in thyroid above 0.001 mostly appeared in blood too.

This TCR derives from a woman in her thirties or forties with Graves' ophthalmopathy. J is TRBJ1-1 and V is TRBV12-3 or TRBV12-4, with unresolved D. The sequencing input was blood. The DNA of the CDR3 is TGTGCCAGCAGTTTGTCCCTTGGGCCTGAAGCTTTCTTT. Protein sequence: CASSLSLGPEAFF.